This T cell receptor (beta chain) appears in the sequencing data of a study of blood T cell repertoires in COVID-19. Study-wide context: The study drew acute and convalescent COVID-19 samples from the United States, Italy and Spain.

The authors' processing: Quantification of nucleated cells was approximated via reference gene primer amplification. The table came from immunoSEQ multiplex PCR; TCRdb's copy has only in-frame clones and leaves some out. Clonal size and the V and J genes are those of that table, whereas D and trimming came from the DNA. The profile shows around 140,000 clones, 65% to 85% of them singletons. The clonotype originates from a woman older than 75 with acute or convalescent COVID-19. The sample was peripheral blood.

The CDR3 nucleotides read TGTGCCAGCTCACCCGCCGGCCCGGGGACAGGTTTTAACTATGGCTACACCTTC. The encoded protein is CASSPAGPGTGFNYGYTF. V and J are TRBV18 and TRBJ1-2, with 8 nucleotides matching TRBD1. This CDR3 region has 18 residues. V was pared by 3 bases and J by 1 base, with 13 bases of the junction left unmatched. Germline loops: CDR1 KGHSH, CDR2 LQKENI.